What follows are 6 T cell receptor beta chains derived from one specimen sequenced in a study of early T cells in non-severe SARS-CoV-2 infection. In TCRdb, the 5' RACE reads were re-called with MiXCR into one record per CDR3 protein. The sample has about 50,000 distinct CDR3 sequences; 5.4% are singletons. This sample comprised whole blood, obtained at baseline. These receptors all come from an adult who was a healthcare worker with PCR-confirmed SARS-CoV-2 infection or an uninfected control (not recorded which).

This clonotype was observed many times. The V and J genes are TRBV6-5 and TRBJ1-2; D is possibly TRBD1 (5 bases). Germline CDR1 MNHEY, CDR2 SVGAGI. V gave up 0 bases and J gave up 8 bases, with 10 bases separating them. The CDR3 is 13 residues long. The DNA of the CDR3 is TGTGCCAGCAGTTACTCTGCACAGGTCGGCTACACCTTC. It translates to CASSYSAQVGYTF.

This clonotype was recorded at least ten times. The CDR3 DNA sequence: TGCAGTGCTCCGAGATGGGAAGGAGAAGCTTTCTTT. Translated, it gives CSAPRWEGEAFF. The rearrangement joins TRBV20-1 to TRBJ1-1; D remains unclear. Germline values: CDR1 DFQATT, CDR2 SNEGSKA (reference sequence). Trimming shortened V by 5 bases and J by 8 bases, and 15 bases separated the two germline ends. There are 12 residues in the CDR3.

This clonotype has ten or more counts. This sequence joins TRBV10-2 and TRBJ2-7; D is undetermined. Germline CDR1 and CDR2: WSHSY and SAAADI. This CDR3 has 13 residues. V was pared by 6 bases and J by 6 bases, with 15 bases between. The CDR3 protein is CASSQDLRGEQYF. The CDR3 nucleotides read TGCGCCAGCAGCCAGGATCTACGAGGCGAGCAGTACTTC.

This clonotype was counted ten times or more. This sequence joins TRBV24-1 and TRBJ2-7, with TRBD1 matching over 7 bases. The CDR3 extends over 15 amino acids. CDR1 and CDR2 from the germline V gene are KGHDR and SFDVKD. The V gene end was trimmed by 3 bases and the J gene end by 2 bases; junction bases not matched to a gene: 6. The DNA of the CDR3 is TGTGCCACCAGTGATACCGACAGGGATACCTACGAGCAGTACTTC. Translation: CATSDTDRDTYEQYF.

This clonotype was found many times. V is TRBV6-6 and J is TRBJ1-5, with 8 bases that match TRBD1. Germline CDR1 is MNHNY and CDR2 is SVGAGI (reference sequence). The J segment lost 1 base and the V segment lost 6 bases, leaving 5 bases of the junction unmatched. The CDR3 loop spans 15 amino acids. The CDR3: CASSQGARSNQPQHF. As DNA, the CDR3 is TGTGCCAGCAGCCAGGGGGCGAGGAGCAATCAGCCCCAGCATTTT.

This clonotype was detected only a few times. The chain is built from TRBV6-6 and TRBJ2-1; 11 bases are a match to TRBD2. Trimming cost V 7 bases and J 4 bases; bases outside gene matches: 6. This CDR3 comprises 15 residues. Germline assignment: CDR1 MNHNY and CDR2 SVGAGI (reference sequence). The CDR3 loop is CASTKGLAEYNEQFF. The CDR3 DNA reads as TGTGCCAGCACTAAGGGACTAGCGGAGTACAATGAGCAGTTCTTC.